This T cell receptor (beta chain) is drawn from a study of blood T cell repertoires in COVID-19. This CDR3 is built from 13 residues. V lost 7 bases and J lost 4; bases outside the gene matches: 7. The V gene's germline CDR1 is MNHEY and CDR2 SVGAGI. The method was immunoSEQ multiplex PCR; TCRdb's version includes in-frame clones alone and lacks a portion of them. The sample lists fewer than 200,000 clones; approximately 87% were seen once. The source of this sequence is a woman aged 18-29 years who had recovered from COVID-19. The chain couples TRBV6-5 to TRBJ2-7; 7 bases line up with TRBD1. The material sequenced was peripheral blood. CDR3 bases: TGTGCCAGCACTAGACAGGGAAAATACGAGCAGTACGTC. It yields the protein CASTRQGKYEQYV.